Listed here are 32 T cell receptor beta chains from one sample, sequenced in a study of blood T cells in healthy people across ages. Through a sample-barcoded 5' primer and a J-beta primer mix, a second PCR was run for roughly 7 to 12 cycles. TCRdb itself ran the 5' RACE reads through MiXCR, one entry per CDR3 protein. The sample lists some 1.4 million distinct CDR3 sequences; around two fifths were seen once. What was sequenced was blood. These receptors were collected from a woman aged 18-29 years in good health.

V gene TRBV12-3 or TRBV12-4 combines with J gene TRBJ1-2; maybe TRBD1 (6 bases). The CDR3 is 14 amino acids. The germline V and J ends were trimmed by 4 bases and 7 bases, with 16 bases remaining between them. The CDR3, as DNA: TGTGCCAGCAGTTCTCGCCCTGAAGGGGGTGGCTACACCTTC. It translates to CASSSRPEGGGYTF.

The chain uses TRBV14 and TRBJ1-1, with D unresolved. V gave up 4 bases and J gave up 8 bases, with 26 bases separating them. The CDR3 sequence is 17 residues long. The germline V gene has CDR1 SGHDN and CDR2 FVKESK. CDR3 in DNA: TGTGCCAGCAGCCTCAATAGGGCTGGAAGTCGAAGTGGGGAAGCTTTCTTT. Translating it yields CASSLNRAGSRSGEAFF.

This clonotype has ten or more counts. It may be a read error: a sequence one base away is much more abundant. The rearrangement joins TRBV20-1 to TRBJ2-5; 11 positions match TRBD2. V gave up 2 bases and J gave up 11 bases; unmatched junction bases: 13. Germline V CDR1 and CDR2: DFQATT, SNEGSKA (reference sequence). The CDR3 loop spans 15 amino acids. The CDR3 reads CSARPTSGELGEQYF. The CDR3 coding sequence is TGCAGTGCTAGACCGACTAGCGGGGAATTGGGTGAGCAGTACTTC.

Ten or more counts support this clonotype. Relative to the germline gene, one junction end is altered; a read error may explain this. The CDR3 here is CASSLGSGNQPQHF. The CDR3 coding sequence is TGCGCCAGCAGCTTGGGTTCGGGGAATCAGCCCCAGCATTTT. The chain links TRBV7-2 to TRBJ1-5; no reliable D call. The germline V gene encodes CDR1 SGHTA and CDR2 FQGNSA. The CDR3 consists of 14 residues.

Here the CDR3 reads CATSDSTGEATQYF. DNA for the CDR3: TGTGCCACCAGTGATTCGACAGGGGAGGCGACCCAGTACTTC. The genes are TRBV24-1 and TRBJ2-5; 8 nucleotides align to TRBD1. The V gene end was trimmed by 2 bases and the J gene end by 7 bases; junction bases not matched to a gene: 5. CDR1 is KGHDR, CDR2 SFDVKD, per germline. This CDR3 spans 14 amino acids.

This clonotype appeared many times. V usage is TRBV12-3 or TRBV12-4 and J usage is TRBJ2-1, with no clear D. This CDR3 spans 12 amino acids. The germline V and J ends were trimmed by 1 base and 13 bases, with 11 bases remaining between them. In DNA, the CDR3 is TGTGCCAGCAGTTTAGGGGGAAAGGGACAGTTCTTC. Amino acid sequence: CASSLGGKGQFF.

This clonotype has only a few counts. The CDR3 is CASRMGGNSPLHF. The CDR3 DNA reads as TGTGCCAGCAGAATGGGGGGGAATTCACCCCTCCACTTT. This chain joins TRBV6-6 and TRBJ1-6, with D possibly TRBD1 on 5 matching bases. The CDR3 is made up of 13 amino acids. V shed 6 bases and J shed 7 bases, with 10 bases lying between them. CDR1 MNHNY and CDR2 SVGAGI come from the germline V gene (reference sequence).

This clonotype was seen a few times. The chain has TRBV20-1 and TRBJ2-7, with 12 bases identical to TRBD2. Germline CDR1 is DFQATT and CDR2 is SNEGSKA (reference sequence). This CDR3 contains 14 residues. V was clipped by 0 bases and J by 10 bases; unmatched bases: 7. The CDR3 DNA reads TGCAGTGCTAGAGACCGGACTAGCGGGGATCCCCAGTACTTC. Protein sequence: CSARDRTSGDPQYF.

The gene calls are TRBV7-9 and TRBJ1-4; 8 positions match TRBD1. Germline CDR1 is SEHNR and CDR2 is FQNEAQ (reference sequence). The CDR3 runs to 17 residues. Germline trimming cut 7 bases from V and 5 bases from J; bases unmatched to any gene: 15. The CDR3 here is CASTTNAGGQENEKLFF. CDR3 coding DNA: TGTGCCAGCACCACCAACGCTGGGGGACAGGAGAATGAAAAACTGTTTTTT.

CDR3 in amino acids: CAGAGGLETQYF. Written as DNA, the CDR3 is TGTGCCGGAGCAGGGGGGTTGGAGACCCAGTACTTC. The genes are TRBV2 and TRBJ2-5, with TRBD1 as a possible D gene (7 bases). The germline gives CDR1 SNHLY, CDR2 FYNNEI. The CDR3 length is 12 residues. V lost 11 bases to trimming and J lost 5 bases, with 15 bases between them.

The genes are TRBV27 and TRBJ2-7; the D gene could be TRBD1 or TRBD2 (5 bases each). CDR1 MNHEY and CDR2 SMNVEV come from the germline V gene (reference sequence). The CDR3 spans 15 residues. V lost 6 bases to trimming and J lost 3 bases, with 18 bases between them. This CDR3 is CASRRGTTLDYEQYF. The CDR3 DNA sequence: TGTGCCAGCAGGCGAGGGACGACCCTAGACTACGAGCAGTACTTC.

This clonotype was observed many times. The chain recombines TRBV6-2 or TRBV6-3 with TRBJ2-7; the match to TRBD1 covers 8 bases. From germline, CDR1 is MNHEY and CDR2 SVGEGT. The CDR3 covers 16 residues. V trimming: 6 bases; J trimming: 2 bases; junction bases outside the gene matches: 12. The CDR3 region is CASRTSGTGLAYEQYF. DNA for the CDR3: TGTGCCAGCAGAACGTCCGGGACAGGCCTGGCCTACGAGCAGTACTTC.

The chain employs TRBV7-2 and TRBJ2-1; 12 bases map to TRBD1. J gave up 6 bases and V 6 bases, and 9 bases lay outside the gene matches. Germline V gene sequence: CDR1 SGHTA, CDR2 FQGNSA. The CDR3 extends over 16 amino acids. The CDR3 region is CASRRPGTGGGNEQFF. As DNA, the CDR3 is TGTGCCAGCAGACGCCCCGGGACAGGGGGCGGCAATGAGCAGTTCTTC. Combining the CDR3 with reference TRBV7-2 and TRBJ2-1 gives the whole variable domain GAGVSQSPSNKVTEKGKDVELRCDPISGHTALYWYRQSLGQGLEFLIYFQGNSAPDKSGLPSDRFSAERTGGSVSTLTIQRTQQEDSAVYLCASRRPGTGGGNEQFFGPGTRLTVL.

V and J are TRBV4-3 and TRBJ2-7; D gene unclear. The CDR3 spans 15 residues. The V end was cut by 0 bases, the J end by 7 bases, with 16 bases between. Germline loops: CDR1 LGHNA, CDR2 YSLEER. In DNA, the CDR3 is TGCGCCAGCAGCCAAGAGCAGGTCTCTCTACGGGAGCAGTACTTC. Its translation is CASSQEQVSLREQYF.

This chain connects TRBV10-3 to TRBJ2-7; D is unclear. V lost 6 bases, J lost 5 bases, and 20 bases lay in between. This CDR3 spans 15 amino acids. CDR1 and CDR2 (germline): ENHRY, SYGVKD. The CDR3 nucleotides are TGTGCCATCAGGTACCCGGTTTCGGGTTCCCACGAGCAGTACTTC. Its translation is CAIRYPVSGSHEQYF.

The chain combines TRBV20-1 with TRBJ2-1; D gene uncertain. The DNA end favors TRBJ2-7, so the J call may be wrong. This CDR3 contains 15 residues. CDR1 is DFQATT, CDR2 SNEGSKA, per germline (reference sequence). The CDR3 is CSAPHGLGSYNEQYF. In DNA form, the CDR3 reads TGCAGTGCTCCCCATGGGCTGGGGTCCTACAATGAGCAGTACTTC.

This chain joins TRBV2 and TRBJ2-3; the D call may be TRBD1 or TRBD2 (6 bases each). V lost 1 base and J 6 bases, leaving 29 bases between the germline ends. The length of the CDR3 is 20 residues. Looked up from germline, CDR1 is SNHLY and CDR2 is FYNNEI. CDR3 region: CASSEVTGQLRGTPEDTQYF. In DNA, the CDR3 is TGTGCCAGCAGTGAAGTCACAGGGCAACTGCGGGGCACCCCGGAGGATACGCAGTATTTT.

About this clonotype: A much larger clonotype is one base distant, so this may be a read error. The gene calls are TRBV2 and TRBJ2-7; D gene unclear. The V end lost 3 bases, the J end lost 6 bases, and 6 bases lay between the germline ends. Germline CDR1 SNHLY, CDR2 FYNNEI. This CDR3 contains 11 residues. This CDR3 is CASSDIGEQYF. The CDR3 coding sequence is TGTGCCAGCAGTGACATCGGCGAGCAGTACTTC.

There are a few counts of this clonotype. Written as DNA, the CDR3 is TGTGCCAGCAGTCCTCGACTAGCCCTCAAAGAGACCCAGTACTTC. It encodes CASSPRLALKETQYF. The rearrangement uses TRBV6-5 and TRBJ2-5, with 7 bases that match TRBD2. The junction had 9 bases not matched to a gene; V was cut back by 5 bases and J by 3 bases. Germline CDR1 is MNHEY and CDR2 is SVGAGI. This CDR3 comprises 15 residues.

In its sample, this clonotype was seen a few times. The V call is TRBV6-2 or TRBV6-3, the J call TRBJ2-7, with 11 bases identical to TRBD2. Looked up from germline, CDR1 is MNHEY and CDR2 is SVGEGT. V was clipped by 6 bases and J by 5 bases; unmatched bases: 9. This CDR3 has 15 residues. In DNA form, the CDR3 reads TGTGCCAGCAGACCCCCGGGACTAGCGGCCCACGAGCAGTACTTC. This codes for CASRPPGLAAHEQYF.

The chain links TRBV2 to TRBJ1-4; D not resolved. Germline CDR1 reads SNHLY; CDR2 reads FYNNEI. V lost 4 bases and J lost 4, with 16 bases in between. CDR3 length: 16 amino acids. CDR3 sequence: CASSGGPAPINEKLFF. The CDR3 DNA reads TGTGCCAGCAGTGGAGGGCCAGCTCCCATTAATGAAAAACTGTTTTTT.

This clonotype turned up a few times. The V gene is TRBV5-1, the J gene TRBJ2-1, with 10 bases lining up with TRBD1. CDR3 size: 14 residues. Germline V lookup: CDR1 SGHRS, CDR2 YFSETQ. J gave up 9 bases and V 5 bases, and 8 bases lay outside the gene matches. CDR3 DNA: TGCGCCAGCAGTCCGACAGGGGGCGAGGGTGAGCAGTTCTTC. Its translation is CASSPTGGEGEQFF.

The chain links TRBV6-5 to TRBJ2-1; no reliable D call. Germline V CDR1 and CDR2: MNHEY, SVGAGI. There are 12 residues in the CDR3. V was shortened by 9 bases and J by 9 bases, with 15 bases between the two germline ends. CDR3 protein: CASWTRSAEQFF. As DNA, the CDR3 is TGTGCCAGTTGGACCCGCTCGGCTGAGCAGTTCTTC.

CDR3 DNA sequence: TGTGCCAGCAGTATTGTCCGACTGACCCTGATTTACAATGAGCAGTTCTTC. Translation gives CASSIVRLTLIYNEQFF. The chain joins TRBV14 to TRBJ2-1; D not certain. The V gene lost 6 bases and the J gene lost 4 bases, with 22 bases spanning the gap. Germline assignment: CDR1 SGHDN and CDR2 FVKESK. This CDR3 is built from 17 residues.

V usage is TRBV12-3 or TRBV12-4 and J usage is TRBJ2-1; D is possibly TRBD2 (6 bases). The DNA end is more similar to TRBJ2-7, so the J call may be wrong. This CDR3 contains 14 residues. CDR3 in amino acids: CASSLTLDYNEQYF. The CDR3 DNA reads TGTGCCAGCAGTTTAACCCTGGACTACAATGAGCAGTACTTC.

The chain couples TRBV20-1 to TRBJ2-1, with 9 nucleotides matching TRBD1. This CDR3 region has 15 residues. V lost 5 bases, J lost 10 bases, and 15 bases stayed unmatched. Germline CDR1 reads DFQATT; CDR2 reads SNEGSKA (reference sequence). CDR3 sequence reads: CSAPNPGTGFYEQFF. The CDR3 DNA is TGCAGTGCTCCTAACCCCGGGACAGGGTTCTACGAGCAGTTCTTC.

The chain couples TRBV28 to TRBJ2-1, with 7 bases fitting TRBD2. Germline loops: CDR1 MDHEN, CDR2 SYDVKM. The CDR3 has 12 amino acids. V gave up 3 bases and J gave up 9 bases; unmatched junction bases: 2. The DNA of the CDR3 is TGTGCCAGCAGTTTTAGACTAGCTGAGCAGTTCTTC. It translates to CASSFRLAEQFF.

This clonotype has a handful of counts. The V call is TRBV25-1, the J call TRBJ1-6; no reliable D call. V gave up 1 base and J gave up 10 bases, with 11 bases separating them. This CDR3 region has 14 residues. Looked up from germline, CDR1 is MGHDK and CDR2 is SYGVNS. The CDR3 region is CASSEFFGVSPLHF. CDR3 sequence (DNA): TGTGCCAGCAGTGAATTTTTCGGGGTGTCACCCCTCCACTTT.

V is TRBV7-6 and J is TRBJ2-3; D possibly matches TRBD1 or TRBD2 (5 bases each). Trimming removed 1 base at V and 5 bases at J, with 16 bases between. The germline V gene encodes CDR1 SGHVS and CDR2 FNYEAQ. This CDR3 has 16 amino acids. The CDR3 sequence is CASSLEVWGYGDTQYF. The DNA for the CDR3 is TGTGCCAGCAGCTTAGAAGTGTGGGGGTACGGAGATACGCAGTATTTT.

J is TRBJ2-7 and V is TRBV5-1; 7 nucleotides align to TRBD1. Germline V gene lookup returns CDR1 SGHRS and CDR2 YFSETQ. Losses at the gene ends were 4 bases for V and 2 bases for J; bases not matched to a gene: 6. The CDR3 totals 14 residues. The CDR3 protein is CASSTNRGPYEQYF. CDR3 bases: TGCGCCAGCAGCACCAACAGGGGCCCCTACGAGCAGTACTTC.

This clonotype was counted once. This chain links TRBV2 with TRBJ2-1; D gene unclear. This CDR3 has 14 residues. The ends were cut back, 3 bases at V and 4 bases at J, with 10 bases in the middle. CDR1 and CDR2 (germline): SNHLY, FYNNEI. CDR3 sequence: CASSDPLRYNEQFF. CDR3 bases: TGTGCCAGCAGTGATCCGCTAAGATACAATGAGCAGTTCTTC.

This clonotype appeared a few times. The chain links TRBV11-2 to TRBJ2-5; a weak D match, TRBD2 (6 bases). CDR3 size: 19 residues. Per the germline V gene, CDR1 is SGHAT and CDR2 is FQNNGV. Trimming shortened V by 8 bases and J by 0 bases, and 28 bases separated the two germline ends. The CDR3 loop reads CASPGGGLASSRYQETQYF. The DNA of the CDR3 is TGTGCCAGCCCAGGAGGCGGTCTAGCGTCCTCCAGGTACCAAGAGACCCAGTACTTC.